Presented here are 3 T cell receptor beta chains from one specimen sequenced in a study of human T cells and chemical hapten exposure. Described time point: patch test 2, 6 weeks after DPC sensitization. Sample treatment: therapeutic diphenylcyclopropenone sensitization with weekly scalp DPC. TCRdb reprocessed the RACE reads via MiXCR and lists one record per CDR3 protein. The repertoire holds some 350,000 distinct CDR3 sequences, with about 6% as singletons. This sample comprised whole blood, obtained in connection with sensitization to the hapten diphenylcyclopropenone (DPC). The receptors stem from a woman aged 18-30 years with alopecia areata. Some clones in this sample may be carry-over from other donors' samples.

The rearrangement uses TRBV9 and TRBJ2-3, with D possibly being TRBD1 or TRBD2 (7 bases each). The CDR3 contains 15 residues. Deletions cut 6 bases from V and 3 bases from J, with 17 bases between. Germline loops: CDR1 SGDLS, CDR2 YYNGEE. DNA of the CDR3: TGTGCCAGCACCCCCAGGGGGGGGTGGACAGATACGCAGTATTTT. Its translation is CASTPRGGWTDTQYF.

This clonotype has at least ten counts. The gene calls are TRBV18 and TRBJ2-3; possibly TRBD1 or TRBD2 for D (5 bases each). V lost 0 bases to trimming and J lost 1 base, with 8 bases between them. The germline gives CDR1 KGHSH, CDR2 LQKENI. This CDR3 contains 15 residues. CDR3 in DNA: TGTGCCAGCTCACCACCGGGACGGGGCACAGATACGCAGTATTTT. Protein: CASSPPGRGTDTQYF.

The CDR3 DNA reads as TGTGCCAGCAGCTTGGGTTCTCCCCGCTACACCTTC. Translation: CASSLGSPRYTF. The chain recombines TRBV5-6 with TRBJ1-2; D gene ambiguous. In germline, CDR1 is SGHDT, CDR2 YYEEEE. This CDR3 is built from 12 residues. Trimming shortened V by 0 bases and J by 9 bases, and 9 bases separated the two germline ends.